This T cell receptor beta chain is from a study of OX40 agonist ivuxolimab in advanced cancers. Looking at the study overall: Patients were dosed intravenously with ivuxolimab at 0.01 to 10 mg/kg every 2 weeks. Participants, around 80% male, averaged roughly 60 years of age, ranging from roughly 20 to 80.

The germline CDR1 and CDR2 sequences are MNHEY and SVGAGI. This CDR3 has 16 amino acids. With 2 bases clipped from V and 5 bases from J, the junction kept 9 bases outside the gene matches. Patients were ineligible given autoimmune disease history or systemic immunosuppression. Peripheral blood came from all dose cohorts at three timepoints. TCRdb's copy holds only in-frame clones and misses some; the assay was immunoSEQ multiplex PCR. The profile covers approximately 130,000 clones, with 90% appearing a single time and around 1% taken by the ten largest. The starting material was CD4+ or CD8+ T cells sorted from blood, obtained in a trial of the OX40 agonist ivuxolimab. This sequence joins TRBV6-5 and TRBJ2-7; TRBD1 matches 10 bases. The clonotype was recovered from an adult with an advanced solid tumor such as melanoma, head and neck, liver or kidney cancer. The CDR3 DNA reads TGTGCCAGCAGTTACGCCCCCGGACAGGGGGACAACGAGCAGTACTTC. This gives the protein CASSYAPGQGDNEQYF.